This T cell receptor beta chain derives from a study of cytomegalovirus exposure and HLA in healthy donors. Germline V lookup: CDR1 MNHEY, CDR2 SMNVEV (reference sequence). The CDR3 is 16 residues long. V lost 2 bases, J lost 3 bases, and 5 bases stayed unmatched. PCR used 60 Vbeta primers and 13 Jbeta primers. The table came from immunoSEQ multiplex PCR; TCRdb's copy has only in-frame clones and leaves some out. Of around 210,000 clones detected, approximately 85% appear once; the ten largest clones hold less than 3%. This clone was observed a few times. Its cognate antigen is unknown. Points from the study as a whole: A later analysis showed TCR association rates differing by HLA locus, peaking at DRB1 and lowest at HLA-C.

Input material: PBMCs. This receptor was identified in a woman in her 40s in good health and CMV-seronegative. V gene TRBV27 combines with J gene TRBJ2-2; TRBD1 matches at 8 bases. CDR3 in amino acids: CASSLAGGIYTGELFF. The CDR3 bases are TGTGCCAGCAGTTTAGCAGGGGGCATTTACACCGGGGAGCTGTTTTTT.